This entry describes one T cell receptor beta chain. Data came from immunoSEQ multiplex PCR; TCRdb stores just in-frame clones and leaves some out. This sample yields tens of thousands of clones, of which around 85% are seen a single time; around a tenth belongs to the top ten. The entry originates in a study of blood T cell repertoires in COVID-19. Germline values: CDR1 SGHTA, CDR2 FQGNSA. The CDR3 is 14 amino acids. Losses at the gene ends were 2 bases for V and 6 bases for J; bases not matched to a gene: 6. Input material: peripheral blood. V is TRBV7-2 and J is TRBJ2-5; 7 nucleotides agree with TRBD1. This receptor was obtained from a man aged 50-59 years with COVID-19, enrolled during active disease. DNA for the CDR3: TGTGCCAGCAGCTTAAGGACAGGAGGCCAGACCCAGTACTTC. Translation gives CASSLRTGGQTQYF.